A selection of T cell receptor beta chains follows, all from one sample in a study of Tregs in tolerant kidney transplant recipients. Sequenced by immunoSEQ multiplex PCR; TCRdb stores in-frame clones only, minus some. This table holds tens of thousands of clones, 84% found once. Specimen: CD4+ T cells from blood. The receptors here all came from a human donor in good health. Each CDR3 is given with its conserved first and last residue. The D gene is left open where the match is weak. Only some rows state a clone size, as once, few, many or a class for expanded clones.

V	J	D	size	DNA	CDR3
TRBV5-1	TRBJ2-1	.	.	TGCGCCAGCAGCCCCCTGGAACGCCTAAATGAGCAGTTCTTC	CASSPLERLNEQFF
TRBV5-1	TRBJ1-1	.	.	TGCGCCAGCAGGCCAAATGGGCATTTGAACACTGAAGCTTTCTTT	CASRPNGHLNTEAFF
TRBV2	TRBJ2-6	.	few	TGTGCCAGCAGTAGCTCTGGGGCCAACGTCCTGACTTTC	CASSSSGANVLTF
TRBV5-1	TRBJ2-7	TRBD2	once	TGCGCCAGCAGCTTTGGTAGCGGGAGGGCCGTTCTTCCCTACGAGCAGTACTTC	CASSFGSGRAVLPYEQYF
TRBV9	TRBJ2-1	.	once	TGTGCCAGCAGCGGGGCGAACAATGAGCAGTTCTTC	CASSGANNEQFF
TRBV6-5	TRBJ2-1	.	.	TGTGCCAGCAGTGCCCTGGCAGGGAAACCGTTCTTC	CASSALAGKPFF
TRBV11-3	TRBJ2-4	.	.	TGTGCCAGCAGCTTAGGTGGGGCCAAAAACATTCAGTACTTC	CASSLGGAKNIQYF
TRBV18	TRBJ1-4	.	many	TGTGCCAGCTCCCCGGGGAATGAAAAACTGTTTTTT	CASSPGNEKLFF
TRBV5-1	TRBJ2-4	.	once	TGCGCCAGCAGCTTGGCGGGGCACCGAACCAAAAACATTCAGTACTTC	CASSLAGHRTKNIQYF
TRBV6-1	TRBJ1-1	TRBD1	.	TGTGCCAGCAGCTCTGGGACAGGGGGAGCTGAAGCTTTCTTT	CASSSGTGGAEAFF
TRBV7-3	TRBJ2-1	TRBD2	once	TGTGCCAGCAGCTTAAAGGAATCTGCCTCTAGCGGGAGCCTGTTCTTC	CASSLKESASSGSLFF
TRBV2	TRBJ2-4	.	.	TGTGCCAGCAGTGCCAGGACTCGAGGGCCGCTTTCCTACATTCAGTACTTC	CASSARTRGPLSYIQYF
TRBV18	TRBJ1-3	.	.	TGTGCCAGCTCCCCAAGACCAGGGACCTACTCTGGAAACACCATATATTTT	CASSPRPGTYSGNTIYF
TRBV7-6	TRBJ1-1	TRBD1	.	TGTGCCAGCAGTCGGGACAGGAACACTGAAGCTTTCTTT	CASSRDRNTEAFF
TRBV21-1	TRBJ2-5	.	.	TGTGCCAGCAGCTGGGACTGGGAAGAGACCCAGTACTTC	CASSWDWEETQYF
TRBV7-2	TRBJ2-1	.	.	TGTGCCAGCAGCTTAGGCGGGGAACGGGACAATGAGCAGTTCTTC	CASSLGGERDNEQFF
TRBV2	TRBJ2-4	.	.	TGTGCCAGCAGTGGTCTGCTGGGGGAAAACATTCAGTACTTC	CASSGLLGENIQYF
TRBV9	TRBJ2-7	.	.	TGTGCCAGCAGCGTAGGGCCCTACTCCTACGAGCAGTACTTC	CASSVGPYSYEQYF
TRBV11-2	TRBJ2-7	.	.	TGTGCCAGCAGGCGATTCGGGAGCTCCTACGAGCAGTACTTC	CASRRFGSSYEQYF
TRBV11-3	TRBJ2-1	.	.	TGTGCCAGCACCACAGGGTCCCACAATGAGCAGTTCTTC	CASTTGSHNEQFF
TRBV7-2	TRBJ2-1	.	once	TGTGCCAGCAGCTTCGCCGCGGGGCCGCCGACTGATGAGCAGTTCTTC	CASSFAAGPPTDEQFF
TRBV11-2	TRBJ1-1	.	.	TGTGCCAGCAGAGACGTTCTAGGCACTGAAGCTTTCTTT	CASRDVLGTEAFF